This TCR beta chain was recorded in a study of blood T cell repertoires in COVID-19 (dated by TCRdb to about 2020). Regarding the research as a whole: Samples from collaborators originated in the United States, Italy and Spain and spanned both the acute and convalescent phases of COVID-19. The prospective study material was composed of cDNA or gDNA derived from T cells, B-cell-depleted T cells, or PBMCs. The dataset comprised deeply sampled blood TCRbeta repertoires from subjects exposed to, actively infected with, or recovered from COVID-19. A freely available public database, intended as a resource for researchers studying the immune response to SARS-CoV-2, is where the repertoires were released. The samples were drawn from two sources: the first 160 participants of the ongoing ImmuneRACE study, and 950 to 1,500 subjects contributed by 6 global collaborators. Nearly every sample came with metadata listing a de-identified subject ID, COVID-19 status, age in years and sex. Where available, HLA class I and class II types were taken from metadata supplied by the sample provider and were not determined by assay-based typing. Beyond this particular receptor, the publication reports: The amount of clinical and demographic metadata varied by source and participant and was provided uncurated.

The collaborating institutions used their own protocols to collect whole blood in K2EDTA tubes. For TCRbeta analysis, collaborator samples were shipped as frozen whole blood, as isolated PBMCs, or as DNA extracted from either sample type. Turning to this clone: No antigen is known for it. Base-call qualities are not available, and no considerably larger clone is one nucleotide away.

TCRbeta CDR3 regions were amplified from genomic DNA by means of the immunoSEQ Assay, a bias-controlled multiplex PCR. The original methods were these. The number of nucleated cells in each sample was estimated by amplification of reference gene primers within the assay. Sequence reads were collapsed and filtered to measure the absolute abundance of every unique TCRbeta CDR3 rearrangement. For each sample, productive Simpson clonality was calculated by taking the square root of Simpson's diversity index across productive rearrangements. What TCRdb holds here is the immuneACCESS table cut down to in-frame rearrangements. Part of the clones is not present; checked against another copy, under half of the missing clones reflect an unresolved V gene, and the others are unexplained. That table supplies the V and J calls and clone size; D and trimming were determined from the DNA. This sample gives about 75,000 clones in total; less than 85% of them show up just once. The ten largest account for about 5.4% of the sample.

Sequencing used peripheral blood. The receptor was isolated from a woman over 75 with active or convalescent COVID-19.

The sequenced DNA is TGCAGTGCTAGTTCAGTCCTAGCGGGAGGGGTAGATACGCAGTATTTT. This codes for CSASSVLAGGVDTQYF. The sequence joins TRBV20-1 to TRBJ2-3; 12 central nucleotides agree with TRBD2. Via the germline V gene (reference sequence), CDR1 is DFQATT and CDR2 SNEGSKA. The CDR3 holds 16 amino acids from the cysteine to the phenylalanine. Only CDR3 DNA is held: 48 bases, read in frame from base 1. V is cut back by 3 bases and J by 5 bases, with 9 bases in the junction unmatched.